The 9 T cell receptor beta chains presented below share a single source sample, sequenced in a study of blood T cell repertoires in COVID-19. The method was immunoSEQ multiplex PCR; TCRdb's version includes in-frame clones alone and lacks a portion of them. In the table there are nearly 300,000 clones, approximately 84% of which are singletons. The sequenced material came from peripheral blood. The receptors stem from a human donor with COVID-19, enrolled during active disease. The donor label of this sample is uncertain.

The chain employs TRBV2 and TRBJ1-1; possibly TRBD1 for D (6 bases). V was clipped by 8 bases and J by 6 bases, with 16 bases between them. The CDR3 is 13 residues long. Germline lookup yields CDR1 SNHLY and CDR2 FYNNEI. This chain's CDR3 is CASAGEGLSEAFF. The CDR3 coding sequence is TGTGCCAGCGCAGGGGAGGGCCTCTCTGAAGCTTTCTTT.

The chain couples TRBV12-3 or TRBV12-4 to TRBJ1-5, with D unresolved. V shed 4 bases and J shed 11 bases, with 9 bases lying between them. This CDR3 contains 11 residues. CDR3 sequence: CASSSGSAQHF. The CDR3 coding sequence is TGTGCCAGCAGTTCGGGGTCGGCCCAGCATTTT.

The chain has TRBV9 and TRBJ1-1; D is ambiguous. CDR3 length: 15 residues. Trimming shortened V by 0 bases and J by 0 bases, and 9 bases separated the two germline ends. Germline V lookup: CDR1 SGDLS, CDR2 YYNGEE. CDR3 nucleotide sequence: TGTGCCAGCAGCGTAGCAGGCCAAATGAACACTGAAGCTTTCTTT. Its protein product is CASSVAGQMNTEAFF.

The CDR3 DNA reads as TGCAGCGTTGGGGGTATACCCAGTCAACAGGGCGGCACTGAAGCTTTCTTT. It encodes CSVGGIPSQQGGTEAFF. The J gene is TRBJ1-1, the V gene TRBV29-1; a weak D match, TRBD1 (6 bases). Germline assignment: CDR1 SQVTM and CDR2 ANQGSEA. The CDR3 sequence is 17 residues long. Trimming removed 4 bases from V and 4 bases from J, with 25 bases in between.

This chain links TRBV11-2 with TRBJ1-6; no reliable D call. CDR1 is SGHAT, CDR2 FQNNGV, per germline. V was cut by 2 bases and J by 9 bases, with 11 bases left in between. The CDR3 is made up of 14 amino acids. CDR3 nucleotides: TGTGCCAGCAGCTTACGGGAGGATAGTTCACCCCTCCACTTT. It specifies CASSLREDSSPLHF.

In DNA form, the CDR3 reads TGTGCCAGCACTCAATGGGGGACAGCTAACTATGGCTACACCTTC. As protein: CASTQWGTANYGYTF. J is TRBJ1-2 and V is TRBV6-5, with 7 positions matching TRBD1. V lost 7 bases, J lost 0 bases, and 8 bases stayed unmatched. Germline assignment: CDR1 MNHEY and CDR2 SVGAGI. The CDR3 covers 15 residues.

This chain uses TRBV21-1 with TRBJ2-1; the table's TRBD1 call for D was not verified on the DNA. TRBV21-1 corresponds to a pseudogene. CDR3 length equals 17 residues. CDR3 sequence (DNA): TGTGCCAGTCTCAGGATACCCCCACGTCCTTCCTACAATGAGCAGTTCTTC. Protein: CASLRIPPRPSYNEQFF.

This sequence joins TRBV29-1 and TRBJ2-5; 13 nucleotides align to TRBD2. Unmatched junction bases numbered 6, after V lost 4 bases and J lost 4 bases. The CDR3 is made up of 15 amino acids. The germline gives CDR1 SQVTM, CDR2 ANQGSEA. Written as DNA, the CDR3 is TGCAGCGTTGTACTAGCGGGAGGGCCTCCAGAGACCCAGTACTTC. It encodes CSVVLAGGPPETQYF.

The chain is built from TRBV6-5 and TRBJ1-1, with a tentative D call TRBD1 (5 bases). Germline CDR1 MNHEY, CDR2 SVGAGI. The CDR3 loop spans 15 amino acids. The V and J ends lost 2 bases and 1 base respectively, with 11 bases between them. CDR3: CASSYDWQGNTEAFF. CDR3 nucleotide sequence: TGTGCCAGCAGTTACGACTGGCAGGGGAACACTGAAGCTTTCTTT.